The 25 T cell receptor beta chains below all came from one sample that was sequenced in a study of early T cells in non-severe SARS-CoV-2 infection. TCRdb redid the calling of the 5' RACE reads with MiXCR, one entry per CDR3 protein. This table has tens of thousands of distinct CDR3 sequences, less than 15% appearing once. Source material: whole blood. Every receptor here comes from an adult who was a healthcare worker with PCR-confirmed SARS-CoV-2 infection or an uninfected control (not recorded which).

V usage is TRBV10-3 and J usage is TRBJ1-5; no clear D. Between the trimmed V and J ends, which lost 10 bases and 2 bases, there was a span of 9 bases. The CDR3 length is 12 residues. Germline CDR1 ENHRY, CDR2 SYGVKD. Written as DNA, the CDR3 is TGTGCCACTTGGGATCGCAATCAGCCCCAGCATTTT. Protein sequence: CATWDRNQPQHF.

This clonotype occurred many times. V and J are TRBV20-1 and TRBJ2-7; D gene unclear. This CDR3 contains 12 residues. Germline lookup yields CDR1 DFQATT and CDR2 SNEGSKA (reference sequence). With 2 bases removed from V and 5 bases from J, the gap between germline ends came to 10 bases. The CDR3 region has the DNA TGCAGTGCTAGACCCAGATTAGACGAGCAGTACTTC. Residues: CSARPRLDEQYF.

The sample holds many counts of this clonotype. The CDR3 here is CASSPTGSSVYEQYF. For the CDR3, the DNA is TGTGCCAGCAGCCCGACAGGGTCTTCTGTCTACGAGCAGTACTTC. This chain links TRBV5-5 with TRBJ2-7, with 7 nucleotides matching TRBD1. Germline V lookup: CDR1 SGHKS, CDR2 YYEKEE (reference sequence). V dropped 4 bases and J dropped 3; count of bases not matched to a gene: 10. The CDR3 length is 15 residues.

A few counts support this clonotype. The chain combines TRBV4-3 with TRBJ1-3; no definite D call. This CDR3 region has 15 residues. V was shortened by 0 bases and J by 4 bases, with 10 bases between the two germline ends. Germline CDR1 LGHNA, CDR2 YSLEER. CDR3 protein: CASSQDLELGNTIYF. The CDR3 region has the DNA TGCGCCAGCAGCCAAGATTTAGAACTAGGAAACACCATATATTTT.

This sequence joins TRBV6-4 and TRBJ2-1, with D hard to call. Trimming removed 0 bases at V and 8 bases at J, with 11 bases between. The CDR3 is 14 amino acids. Germline V gene lookup returns CDR1 MRHNA and CDR2 SNTAGT. CDR3 coding DNA: TGTGCCAGCAGTGACTCAGCCGAAGAGGATGAGCAGTTCTTC. This gives the protein CASSDSAEEDEQFF.

The chain combines TRBV12-3 or TRBV12-4 with TRBJ1-1; D unclear. The CDR3 has 12 residues. Trimming removed 7 bases at V and 8 bases at J, with 14 bases between. The CDR3 DNA reads as TGTGCCAGCAACCCCGGTAGGCAGGAAGCTTTCTTT. Translated: CASNPGRQEAFF.

This clonotype was observed a single time. CDR3 sequence: CASSSGENTEAFF. The CDR3 nucleotides are TGTGCCAGCAGCTCAGGGGAGAACACTGAAGCTTTCTTT. The chain joins TRBV3-1 to TRBJ1-1; a weak D match, TRBD1 (6 bases). The CDR3 runs 13 residues. CDR1 LGHDT and CDR2 YNNKEL come from the germline V gene (reference sequence). Trimming stripped 5 bases from V and 1 base from J, with 8 bases between.

In this sample, this clonotype turned up many times. The rearrangement links TRBV27 to TRBJ1-6; D is possibly TRBD1 (6 bases). Germline CDR1 is MNHEY and CDR2 is SMNVEV (reference sequence). With 4 bases removed from V and 8 bases from J, the gap between germline ends came to 9 bases. This CDR3 is built from 13 residues. CDR3 sequence: CASSWRGYSPLHF. The CDR3 DNA follows: TGTGCCAGCAGTTGGAGGGGGTATTCACCCCTCCACTTT.

The gene calls are TRBV29-1 and TRBJ2-4; 9 bases fit TRBD1. The V gene end was trimmed by 6 bases and the J gene end by 5 bases; junction bases not matched to a gene: 8. CDR1 is SQVTM and CDR2 is ANQGSEA in the germline V gene. The CDR3 is made up of 14 amino acids. This CDR3 reads CSVSGRTGENIQYF. In DNA, the CDR3 is TGCAGCGTAAGCGGGCGGACAGGGGAAAACATTCAGTACTTC.

The CDR3 is CSVFPGTGVNEKLFF. The CDR3 bases are TGCAGCGTTTTTCCCGGGACAGGGGTAAATGAAAAACTGTTTTTT. This chain links TRBV29-1 with TRBJ1-4, with 10 bases fitting TRBD1. CDR3 length equals 15 residues. The trim removed 5 bases at V and 5 bases at J, leaving 8 bases unmatched. From germline, CDR1 is SQVTM and CDR2 ANQGSEA.

The chain has TRBV27 and TRBJ1-2; no firm D call. V shed 5 bases and J shed 2 bases, with 21 bases lying between them. The CDR3 is 17 residues long. Per germline, CDR1 MNHEY and CDR2 SMNVEV (reference sequence). CDR3 in DNA: TGTGCCAGCAGTCAAAAAAGGAGGGCACCATTAAACTATGGCTACACCTTC. Residues: CASSQKRRAPLNYGYTF.

This clonotype was counted many times. The chain is built from TRBV6-6 and TRBJ1-3, with TRBD1 matching 9 bases. This CDR3 has 16 residues. Trimming took 6 bases from V and 0 from J; bases not matched to a gene: 6. CDR1 and CDR2 (germline): MNHNY, SVGAGI (reference sequence). CDR3 amino acids: CASSRTGGISGNTIYF. CDR3 DNA sequence: TGTGCCAGCAGCCGCACAGGGGGCATCTCTGGAAACACCATATATTTT.

The table lists this clonotype with many counts. The chain has TRBV20-1 and TRBJ1-2; 7 bases are a match to TRBD1. The V and J ends lost 4 bases and 2 bases, in that order; junction bases with no gene match: 4. This CDR3 is 13 amino acids long. The V gene's germline CDR1 is DFQATT and CDR2 SNEGSKA (reference sequence). The CDR3 nucleotides are TGCAGTGCTAAGAAGACAGGGAACTATGGCTACACCTTC. This sequence encodes CSAKKTGNYGYTF.

V is TRBV7-9 and J is TRBJ1-1; no firm D call. Germline lookup yields CDR1 SEHNR and CDR2 FQNEAQ (reference sequence). The CDR3 is made up of 14 amino acids. With 5 bases removed from V and 0 bases from J, the gap between germline ends came to 10 bases. CDR3 bases: TGTGCCAGCAGCCCCGTGGGAGTGAACACTGAAGCTTTCTTT. Its protein is CASSPVGVNTEAFF.

This chain connects TRBV7-6 to TRBJ2-5; no reliable D call. The CDR3 spans 12 residues. Germline-derived CDR1 and CDR2 are SGHVS and FNYEAQ. V gave up 6 bases and J gave up 1 base, with 6 bases separating them. The CDR3 loop reads CASSRIQETQYF. The CDR3 region has the DNA TGTGCCAGCAGTCGAATCCAAGAGACCCAGTACTTC. The entire variable domain, with the rest obtained from reference TRBV7-6 and TRBJ2-5, is as follows: GAGVSQSPRYKVTKRGQDVALRCDPISGHVSLYWYRQALGQGPEFLTYFNYEAQQDKSGLPNDRFSAERPEGSISTLTIQRTEQRDSAMYRCASSRIQETQYFGPGTRLLVL.

This clonotype came up many times. The chain links TRBV3-1 to TRBJ2-3; D gene uncertain. V gave up 3 bases and J gave up 2 bases, with 12 bases separating them. The CDR3 extends over 15 amino acids. CDR1 and CDR2 from the germline V gene are LGHDT and YNNKEL (reference sequence). The CDR3 bases are TGTGCCAGCAGCCAGCCCTCCGTAATCACAGATACGCAGTATTTT. The encoded protein is CASSQPSVITDTQYF.

This clonotype was seen repeatedly, ten times or more. The V and J genes are TRBV5-1 and TRBJ2-7, with D maybe TRBD1 (6 bases). This CDR3 comprises 14 residues. Germline CDR1 and CDR2: SGHRS and YFSETQ. V was shortened by 3 bases and J by 2 bases, with 12 bases between the two germline ends. The CDR3 reads CASSYDRRAYEQYF. CDR3 nucleotides: TGCGCCAGCAGCTACGACAGGAGAGCCTACGAGCAGTACTTC.

The V gene is TRBV7-9, the J gene TRBJ2-5; weak D call: TRBD2 (6 bases). The CDR3 has 14 residues. Trimming removed 3 bases from V and 1 base from J, with 9 bases in between. Per germline, CDR1 SEHNR and CDR2 FQNEAQ (reference sequence). The CDR3 sequence is CASSFSGSQETQYF. The DNA for the CDR3 is TGTGCCAGCAGCTTTAGCGGTTCCCAAGAGACCCAGTACTTC.

Ten or more counts support this clonotype. The chain recombines TRBV20-1 with TRBJ2-7; 12 bases fit TRBD2. The CDR3 covers 16 residues. Per the germline V gene, CDR1 is DFQATT and CDR2 is SNEGSKA (reference sequence). After removal of 5 bases from V and 1 base from J, the junction contained 9 bases not matched to a gene. The CDR3: CSASGTSGSGSYEQYF. The CDR3 bases are TGCAGTGCTTCCGGGACTAGCGGGTCGGGGTCCTACGAGCAGTACTTC.

This clonotype was recorded a few times. The chain recombines TRBV10-1 with TRBJ2-5, with D possibly matching TRBD2 (5 bases). The germline V and J ends were trimmed by 5 bases and 5 bases, with 12 bases remaining between them. Germline V gene data show CDR1 as WNHNN and CDR2 as SYGVQD (reference sequence). The CDR3 is 13 residues long. Written as DNA, the CDR3 is TGCGCCAGCAGTTCGGAGCGGATGGAGACCCAGTACTTC. Protein product: CASSSERMETQYF.

The sample holds a few counts of this clonotype. This rearrangement joins TRBV3-1 to TRBJ1-2; D is uncertain. V shed 1 base and J shed 8 bases, with 14 bases lying between them. Germline V lookup: CDR1 LGHDT, CDR2 YNNKEL (reference sequence). This CDR3 is 14 amino acids long. Here the CDR3 DNA reads TGTGCCAGCAGCCAAGGCACGGCTCGGGGAGGCTACACCTTC. Translating it yields CASSQGTARGGYTF.

The chain links TRBV28 to TRBJ1-5; D not resolved. V was cut by 11 bases and J by 0 bases, with 14 bases left in between. CDR1 MDHEN and CDR2 SYDVKM come from the germline V gene. CDR3 length: 14 residues. This chain's CDR3 is CACNRDFSNQPQHF. Written as DNA, the CDR3 is TGTGCCTGTAATCGGGATTTTAGCAATCAGCCCCAGCATTTT.

This clonotype has more than one count but fewer than ten. The chain carries TRBV9 and TRBJ2-7; TRBD1 matches at 8 bases. V lost 2 bases to trimming and J lost 0 bases; unmatched junction nucleotides: 4. Germline V gene lookup returns CDR1 SGDLS and CDR2 YYNGEE. The CDR3 covers 15 residues. CDR3 nucleotide sequence: TGTGCCAGCAGCGTTAGACAGGGGTTCTCCTACGAGCAGTACTTC. Encoded protein: CASSVRQGFSYEQYF.

This clonotype showed up many times. The chain uses TRBV5-1 and TRBJ1-1; 7 bases fit TRBD1. This CDR3 has 12 residues. Trimming cost V 4 bases and J 5 bases; bases outside gene matches: 2. Germline-derived CDR1 and CDR2 are SGHRS and YFSETQ. The CDR3 loop is CASSPRGTEAFF. The CDR3, as DNA: TGCGCCAGCAGCCCCAGGGGGACTGAAGCTTTCTTT. Full variable domain (missing parts from reference TRBV5-1 and TRBJ1-1): KAGVTQTPRYLIKTRGQQVTLSCSPISGHRSVSWYQQTPGQGLQFLFEYFSETQRNKGNFPGRFSGRQFSNSRSEMNVSTLELGDSALYLCASSPRGTEAFFGQGTRLTVV.

This clonotype was found a few times. V and J are TRBV7-9 and TRBJ2-1; 8 bases are a match to TRBD1. CDR3 length equals 13 residues. The V segment lost 5 bases and the J segment 9 bases; nucleotides outside the gene matches: 6. Germline assignment: CDR1 SEHNR and CDR2 FQNEAQ (reference sequence). The CDR3 spells CASSRQGMGEQFF. CDR3 DNA: TGTGCCAGCAGCCGACAGGGGATGGGTGAGCAGTTCTTC.